This TCR beta chain came from a study of blood T cell repertoires in COVID-19. The wider study: Spain, Italy and the United States supplied samples that represented acute and convalescent COVID-19. PBMCs, B-cell-depleted T cells, or T cells were the source of the cDNA or gDNA that made up the material.

The authors' processing: Estimation of nucleated cell counts was performed using reference gene primer amplification. The repertoire was sequenced with immunoSEQ multiplex PCR; TCRdb's copy has only in-frame clones and lacks some. V and J calls and clone size follow that table, whereas D and trimming were derived from the DNA. In the table there are roughly 100,000 clones, roughly 80% of which are singletons. Germline V CDR1 and CDR2: MNHNY, SVGAGI (reference sequence). This CDR3 is 19 amino acids long. Unmatched junction bases numbered 7, after V lost 5 bases and J lost 0 bases. The sample comprised peripheral blood. The receptor was isolated from a woman older than 75 with active or convalescent COVID-19. The chain links TRBV6-6 to TRBJ2-2; 15 bases align to TRBD2. The CDR3 reads CASSLTGLAGGSNTGELFF. In DNA form, the CDR3 reads TGTGCCAGCAGTCTGACGGGACTAGCGGGGGGATCGAACACCGGGGAGCTGTTTTTT.